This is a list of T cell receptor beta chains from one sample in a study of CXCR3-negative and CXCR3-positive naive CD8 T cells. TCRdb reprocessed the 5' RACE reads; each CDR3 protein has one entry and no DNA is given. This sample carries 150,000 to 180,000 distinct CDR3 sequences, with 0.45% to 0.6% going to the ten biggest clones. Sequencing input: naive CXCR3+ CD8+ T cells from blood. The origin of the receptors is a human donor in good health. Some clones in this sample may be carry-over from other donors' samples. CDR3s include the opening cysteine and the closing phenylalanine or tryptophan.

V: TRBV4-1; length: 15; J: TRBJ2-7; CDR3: CASSQGSSGLYEQYF
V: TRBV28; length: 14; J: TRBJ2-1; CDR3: CASSSYRLNDEQFF
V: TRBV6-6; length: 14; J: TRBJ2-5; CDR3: CASSYLDGQETQYF
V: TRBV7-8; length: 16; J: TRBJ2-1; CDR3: CASSLRLPSSYNEQFF
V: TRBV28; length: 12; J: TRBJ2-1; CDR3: CASSLGQPTKFF
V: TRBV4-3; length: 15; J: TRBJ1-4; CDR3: CASSQLQGLDEKLFF
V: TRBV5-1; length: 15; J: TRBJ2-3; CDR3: CASSFDRGSADTQYF
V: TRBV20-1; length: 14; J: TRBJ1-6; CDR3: CSAPLGGPFGPLHF
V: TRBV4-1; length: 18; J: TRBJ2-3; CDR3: CASSQEGTSGIRADTQYF
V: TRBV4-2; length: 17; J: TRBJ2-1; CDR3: CASSQDPRTGEYNEQFF
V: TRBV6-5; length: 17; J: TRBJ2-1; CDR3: CASNPKPGLGSYNEQFF
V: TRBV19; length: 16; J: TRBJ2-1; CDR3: CASSMGLAGLYNEQFF
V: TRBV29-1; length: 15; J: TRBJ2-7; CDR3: CSVLGVGQTTYEQYF
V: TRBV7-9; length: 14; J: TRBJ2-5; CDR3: CASRDRLGGETQYF
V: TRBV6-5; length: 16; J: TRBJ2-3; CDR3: CASSQTSGRITDTQYF
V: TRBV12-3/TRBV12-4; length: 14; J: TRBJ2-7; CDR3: CASSPHHRGLEQYF
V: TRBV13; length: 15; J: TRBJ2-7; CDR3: CASSLKAGAVYEQYF
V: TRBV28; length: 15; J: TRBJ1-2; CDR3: CASSRWTDRSYGYTF
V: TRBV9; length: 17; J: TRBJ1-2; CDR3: CASSLNPGGGKGRGYTF
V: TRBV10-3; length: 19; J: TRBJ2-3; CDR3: CAATGPRTGGNSWTDTQYF
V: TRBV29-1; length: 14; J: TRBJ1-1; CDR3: CSVEDRRQGSEAFF
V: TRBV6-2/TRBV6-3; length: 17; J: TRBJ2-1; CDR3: CASREARGESTGNEQFF
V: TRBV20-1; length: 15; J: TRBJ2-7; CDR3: CSAYPSGRGGIEQYF
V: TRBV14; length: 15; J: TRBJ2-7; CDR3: CASSRTGLFVYEQYF
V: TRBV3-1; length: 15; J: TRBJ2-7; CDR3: CASSLGPTTSYEQYF
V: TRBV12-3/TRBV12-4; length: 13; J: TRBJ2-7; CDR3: CASSFEKRYEQYF
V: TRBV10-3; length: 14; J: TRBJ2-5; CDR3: CATSSGRIQETQYF
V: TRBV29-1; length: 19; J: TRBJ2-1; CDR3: CSVHRDRSIRGVSYNEQFF
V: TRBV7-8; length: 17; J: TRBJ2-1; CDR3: CASSLGTSGSSYNEQFF
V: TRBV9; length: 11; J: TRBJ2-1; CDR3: CASSTDNEQFF
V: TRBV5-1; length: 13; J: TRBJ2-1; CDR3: CASSLVGGFEQFF
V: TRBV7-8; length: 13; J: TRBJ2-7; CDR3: CASSSRDNYEQYF